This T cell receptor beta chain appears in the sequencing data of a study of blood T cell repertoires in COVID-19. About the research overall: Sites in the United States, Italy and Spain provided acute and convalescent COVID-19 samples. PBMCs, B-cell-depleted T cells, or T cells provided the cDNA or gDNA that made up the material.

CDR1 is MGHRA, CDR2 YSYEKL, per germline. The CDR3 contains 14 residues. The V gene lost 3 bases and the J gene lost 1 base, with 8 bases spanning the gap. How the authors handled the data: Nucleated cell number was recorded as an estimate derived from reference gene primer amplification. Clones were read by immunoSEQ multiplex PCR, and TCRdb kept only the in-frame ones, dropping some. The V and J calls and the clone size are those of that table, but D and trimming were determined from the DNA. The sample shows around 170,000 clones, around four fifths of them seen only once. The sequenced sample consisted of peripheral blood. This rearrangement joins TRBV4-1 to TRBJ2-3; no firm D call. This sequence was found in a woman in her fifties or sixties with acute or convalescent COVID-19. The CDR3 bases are TGCGCCAGCAGCCAGGCAGGCCGCACAGATACGCAGTATTTT. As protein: CASSQAGRTDTQYF.